This section outlines one T cell receptor (beta chain) sequence together with its context. The CDR3 consists of 12 residues. J was trimmed by 10 bases and V by 1 base; bases with no gene match: 0. The data derive from a study of T-cell memory formation after mild COVID-19. One entry per CDR3 protein, called by TCRdb with MiXCR from the 5' RACE reads. The sample has 250,000 to 350,000 distinct CDR3 sequences; about 16% are singletons. This chain joins TRBV12-3 or TRBV12-4 and TRBJ2-1; 8 nucleotides match TRBD2. The sequencing sample was made of PBMCs or a T cell subset sorted from them (not recorded which). The clonotype originates from a man aged 18-30 years who had mild COVID-19 (a few samples of this study predate the infection). Cell type and time point are not known. CDR3 region: CASSLGLAEQFF. In nucleotides, the CDR3 is TGTGCCAGCAGTTTAGGACTAGCGGAGCAGTTCTTC.